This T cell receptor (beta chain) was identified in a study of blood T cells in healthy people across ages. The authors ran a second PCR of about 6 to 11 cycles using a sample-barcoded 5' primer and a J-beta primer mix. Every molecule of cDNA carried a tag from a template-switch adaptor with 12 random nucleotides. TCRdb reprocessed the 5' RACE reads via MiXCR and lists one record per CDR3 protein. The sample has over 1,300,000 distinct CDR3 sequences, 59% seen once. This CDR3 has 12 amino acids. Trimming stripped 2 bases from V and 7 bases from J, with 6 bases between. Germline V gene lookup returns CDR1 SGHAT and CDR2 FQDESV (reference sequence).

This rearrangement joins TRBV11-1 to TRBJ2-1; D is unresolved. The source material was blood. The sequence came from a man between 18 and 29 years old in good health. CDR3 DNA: TGTGCCAGCAGCTTATATGAGAATGAGCAGTTCTTC. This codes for CASSLYENEQFF.